This T cell receptor beta chain is from a study of regulatory T cells in long-lasting Graves disease. Study background: Duration of antithyroid drug therapy among newly diagnosed Graves' patients was under 3 months.

The time point: newly diagnosed GD, antithyroid drugs for less than 3 months. Extracted PBMC RNA gave rise to the TCR library. An endocrinology department in Xi'an, China, recruited the patients. Study results and caveats: Persistent Graves' disease cases displayed lower TCR diversity than newly diagnosed ones. Newly diagnosed patients shared about a thousand public clonotypes; persistent patients shared approximately 2,900.

Construction of the TCR beta libraries employed iRepertoire HTBI primers in conjunction with Arm-PCR of CDR3 regions. TCRdb ran MiXCR on the multiplex PCR reads and lists one entry per CDR3 protein. The table shows approximately 310,000 distinct CDR3 sequences, with approximately 20% occurring only once. V lost 5 bases and J lost 5; bases outside the gene matches: 12. Germline-derived CDR1 and CDR2 are SEHNR and FQNEAQ (reference sequence). The length of the CDR3 is 15 residues. Many counts were recorded for this clonotype. As yet, its antigen is unknown. The sample in question was peripheral blood mononuclear cells (PBMCs), obtained at new diagnosis, from a patient treated with antithyroid drugs. The origin of this receptor is a female donor with Graves disease. The chain carries TRBV7-9 and TRBJ2-7; 7 positions match TRBD2. CDR3 in DNA: TGTGCCAGCAGCCCCACCGGGCGGGAGTTTGACGAGCAGTACTTC. Residues: CASSPTGREFDEQYF. Supplemented by reference TRBV7-9 and TRBJ2-7, the full variable domain reads DTGVSQNPRHKITKRGQNVTFRCDPISEHNRLYWYRQTLGQGPEFLTYFQNEAQLEKSRLLSDRFSAERPKGSFSTLEIQRTEQGDSAMYLCASSPTGREFDEQYFGPGTRLTVT.